The clone carrying this T cell receptor (beta chain) turned up a few times. What it binds is unknown. Other DNA sequences in this specimen translate into the identical CDR3. These data come from a study of shared clonotypes between healthy human individuals. Study results and caveats: Estimated richness values were generally larger in naive subsets than in memory subsets.

Using immunoSEQ multiplex PCR, the repertoire was profiled, and TCRdb retains in-frame clones only, with some absent. This table has 2,100,000 or so clones, around 95% appearing once. CDR1 and CDR2 (germline): SGHTA, FQGTGA. The CDR3 sequence is 13 residues long. With 5 bases removed from V and 5 bases from J, the gap between germline ends came to 9 bases. The clonotype originates from a man between 18 and 35 years old in good health. V gene TRBV7-3 combines with J gene TRBJ2-2; possibly TRBD2 for D (5 bases). The sample taken for sequencing was naive CD4+ T cells sorted from blood. The subset here: CD45RA+ positively selected. CDR3 amino acids: CASSPTGTGELFF. In nucleotides, the CDR3 is TGTGCCAGCAGCCCTACGGGGACCGGGGAGCTGTTTTTT.